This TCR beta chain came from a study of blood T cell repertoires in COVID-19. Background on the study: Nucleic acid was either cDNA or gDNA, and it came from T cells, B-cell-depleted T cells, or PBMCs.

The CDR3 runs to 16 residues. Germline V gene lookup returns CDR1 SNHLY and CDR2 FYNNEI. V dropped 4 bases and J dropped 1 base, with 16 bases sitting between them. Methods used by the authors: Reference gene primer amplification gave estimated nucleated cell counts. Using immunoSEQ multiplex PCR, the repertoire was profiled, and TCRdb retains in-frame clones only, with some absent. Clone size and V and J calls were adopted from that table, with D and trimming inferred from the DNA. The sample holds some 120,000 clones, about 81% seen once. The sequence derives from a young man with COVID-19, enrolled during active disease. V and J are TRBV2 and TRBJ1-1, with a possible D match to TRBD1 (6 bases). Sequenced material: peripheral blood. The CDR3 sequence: CASSAQGFFGNTEAFF. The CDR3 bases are TGTGCCAGCAGTGCACAGGGTTTCTTCGGGAACACTGAAGCTTTCTTT.